The T cell receptor (beta chain) under discussion was sequenced for a study of a mutant IDH1 vaccine in newly diagnosed glioma. TCRdb's table, derived via immunoSEQ multiplex PCR, lists solely in-frame clones and lacks some. Here the sample spans 30,000 to 40,000 clones, 89% being singletons. For this clone: Its antigen is unknown.

Time point indicated: week 47, end of study. With topical imiquimod, each dose of the vaccine consisted of 300 ug of mutant IDH1 20-mer peptide. The receptor was isolated from a man aged 35 to 55 with glioma. The specimen comprised PBMCs, sampled from a glioma patient whose treatment included an IDH1 peptide vaccine.

The CDR3 loop reads CASSKAGTGATGANVLTF. In nucleotides, the CDR3 is TGTGCCAGCAGCAAAGCTGGAACAGGGGCGACGGGGGCCAACGTCCTGACTTTC. This chain uses TRBV21-1 with TRBJ2-6; the table's TRBD1 call for D was not verified on the DNA. TRBV21-1 is termed a pseudogene. CDR3 length: 18 residues.